The T cell receptor beta chain described here comes from a study of identical twins listed by TCRdb under 2016. Looking at the study overall: TCR alpha and beta repertoires from monozygotic twins, unrelated adults of various ages and cord blood were deep-sequenced to test whether fetal clonotypes persist. To rule out contamination, the twin experiments were replicated at different times with different library preparation protocols. Points the paper makes about the study in general: Because the same donors could not be followed over many years, conclusions were based on cross-sectional statistical analysis. Invariant T cells such as MAIT and iNKT could partly confound zero-insertion analyses, though diverse VJ usage argued against this for most clonotypes. Recombination models systematically underestimated out-of-frame TCR alpha sharing in monozygotic twins but agreed with sharing between unrelated individuals. A weaker excess of twin sharing was found in beta out-of-frame sequences because the signal-to-noise ratio was lowered by fewer shared sequences. Fewer insertions were carried by abundant cord blood beta clonotypes; a weaker similar trend was observed in young adult naive repertoires, while no such trend was observed in memory repertoires. Out-of-frame TCR alpha sequences shared between twins showed an excess of low generation-probability sequences compared with coincidental sharing between unrelated individuals.

V loses 11 bases, J loses 6 bases, and the germline ends lie 11 bases apart. CDR1 and CDR2 (SGHAT, FQNNGV) derive from the germline V gene. The CDR3 goes from the cysteine to the phenylalanine over 10 residues. Here the CDR3 DNA is all that survives: 30 bases in frame from base 1. All donors were healthy Caucasians. Miltenyi CD45RO+ enrichment and human naive T-cell isolation kits were used to isolate memory (CD45RO+) and naive T cells from PBMC. The receptor library was made with 5' RACE. Sequencing took place on an Illumina HiSeq 2000. Template switching added a universal primer binding site, and the final cDNA carried a unique molecular identifier that allowed TCR cDNA molecules to be counted accurately. Specific primers in the conserved constant-segment region were used to synthesize first-strand cDNA for TCR alpha and beta chains. To control for contamination, each cDNA library was double barcoded with a SMART-Mk sample barcode plus Illumina barcodes. TruSeq adapter sequences, together with Illumina sample barcodes, were added in two successive PCR steps. The Illumina HiSeq platform was used with custom primers to sequence TCR alpha and beta cDNA libraries. As for the authors' bioinformatics: MiGEC processed the raw reads to extract unique molecular identifiers, while MiXCR was used to determine the CDR3 positions. For each individual, recombination models were inferred using an EM algorithm with the repgenHMM and IGoR tools. The analysis of shared clonotypes was done with the tcR package in R, with sharing normalized by the product of cloneset sizes. To study raw recombination without the effects of thymic and clonal selection, out-of-frame nonproductive sequences were analyzed. The raw public data were reprocessed by TCRdb itself: fastp quality trimming at Q25, MiXCR clonotype calling, in-frame beta chains only. Entries that share a CDR3 protein sequence are merged under the most common genes and DNA. What appears here as the V and J calls and clone size reflects TCRdb's work, not the paper's. A total of roughly 260,000 distinct CDR3 sequences appear in this sample, roughly 13% of them only once. The top ten clones comprise approximately 8.8% of the sample.

Notes on this clonotype: Its antigen remains undetermined. No clone much larger than this one lies a single base away; base qualities are absent.

The sequence was collected from a woman aged 18-30 years in good health. The sample consisted of memory (CD45RO+) T cells sorted from blood. Taken with the paper, the label for cell subset or site translates to: CD45RO+ enriched T cells. Recombination joined TRBV11-2 with TRBJ2-7, with the D segment identity uncertain. This receptor carries the CDR3 CAVGPGEQYF. The DNA sequence is given as TGTGCCGTAGGCCCTGGCGAGCAGTACTTC.